These 23 T cell receptor beta chains came from one sample sequenced in a study of patients and donors after allogeneic stem cell transplantation. TCRdb recomputed calls from the RT-PCR reads with MiXCR, one row per CDR3 protein. This sample carries over 150,000 distinct CDR3 sequences, around two fifths of them seen once, and the ten largest clones take 30% to 35%. Material: blood, either unsorted or a sorted T cell fraction (not recorded which). These receptor sequences come from a human donor who was either an allogeneic HSCT recipient or a stem cell or donor lymphocyte infusion donor (not recorded which). It is not recorded whose cells these are; they may come from a transplant donor.

V usage is TRBV4-3 and J usage is TRBJ2-1; D is possibly TRBD1 or TRBD2 (5 bases each). In germline, CDR1 is LGHNA, CDR2 YSLEER. The V and J ends lost 4 bases and 1 base respectively, with 11 bases between them. The CDR3 is 15 residues long. The CDR3 DNA reads as TGCGCCAGCAGCCCCGAGTGGGGGTCCTACAATGAGCAGTTCTTC. It encodes CASSPEWGSYNEQFF.

The chain employs TRBV4-3 and TRBJ2-7; TRBD2 agrees at 10 bases. The junction had 8 bases not matched to a gene; V was cut back by 0 bases and J by 0 bases. Germline V gives CDR1 LGHNA, CDR2 YSLEER. This CDR3 comprises 18 residues. CDR3 amino acids: CASSQEESGRATSYEQYF. The CDR3 bases are TGCGCCAGCAGCCAAGAGGAGAGCGGGAGGGCAACCTCCTACGAGCAGTACTTC.

This clonotype was counted a single time. V and J are TRBV7-2 and TRBJ2-4, with 14 nucleotides matching TRBD2. Germline CDR1 reads SGHTA; CDR2 reads FQGNSA. V lost 5 bases and J lost 8; bases outside the gene matches: 11. The CDR3 covers 17 residues. CDR3 in amino acids: CASSPGTSGSLLYIQYF. The CDR3, as DNA: TGTGCCAGCAGCCCAGGGACTAGCGGGAGCCTCCTTTACATTCAGTACTTC.

The chain employs TRBV28 and TRBJ1-1; D is uncertain. The ends were cut back, 6 bases at V and 0 bases at J, with 11 bases in the middle. CDR1 and CDR2 (germline): MDHEN, SYDVKM. CDR3 length: 14 residues. CDR3: CASRHDFLNTEAFF. DNA of the CDR3: TGTGCCAGCAGGCATGACTTCTTGAACACTGAAGCTTTCTTT.

This rearrangement joins TRBV9 to TRBJ1-1, with D possibly matching TRBD1 (6 bases). The germline CDR1 and CDR2 sequences are SGDLS and YYNGEE. The CDR3 runs 16 residues. V was pared by 3 bases and J by 0 bases, with 15 bases between. Here the CDR3 DNA reads TGTGCCAGCAGCGCCCCTCTGGACAGCATGAACACTGAAGCTTTCTTT. It yields the protein CASSAPLDSMNTEAFF.

This clonotype has only a few counts. CDR3 region: CATSDRNTEAFF. The CDR3 DNA sequence: TGTGCCACTTCAGACCGTAACACTGAAGCTTTCTTT. The chain has TRBV15 and TRBJ1-1; D unresolved. CDR3 length: 12 residues. Germline V CDR1 and CDR2: LNHNV, YYDKDF (reference sequence). The germline V and J ends were trimmed by 9 bases and 2 bases, with 10 bases remaining between them. Together with reference TRBV15 and TRBJ1-1, the CDR3 gives the full variable domain: DAMVIQNPRYQVTQFGKPVTLSCSQTLNHNVMYWYQQKSSQAPKLLFHYYDKDFNNEADTPDNFQSRRPNTSFCFLDIRSPGLGDTAMYLCATSDRNTEAFFGQGTRLTVV.

This chain connects TRBV12-3 or TRBV12-4 to TRBJ2-1, with 10 bases lining up with TRBD2. The V and J ends lost 8 bases and 10 bases, in that order; junction bases with no gene match: 11. The CDR3 extends over 14 amino acids. The CDR3 coding sequence is TGTGCCAGCGCATTGAGCGGGAGGGCGTGGGAGCAGTTCTTC. It codes for CASALSGRAWEQFF.

The V and J genes are TRBV9 and TRBJ2-1, with TRBD2 identical over 10 bases. The CDR3 totals 14 residues. The germline CDR1 and CDR2 sequences are SGDLS and YYNGEE. The junction had 4 bases not matched to a gene; V was cut back by 3 bases and J by 7 bases. CDR3 bases: TGTGCCAGCAGCGGGACTAGCGGTGCAAATGAGCAGTTCTTC. Translating gives CASSGTSGANEQFF.

This clonotype turned up a few times. V gene TRBV3-1 combines with J gene TRBJ2-7; D is unresolved. This CDR3 spans 15 amino acids. V was trimmed by 0 bases and J by 3 bases, leaving 12 bases between them. CDR1 and CDR2 (germline): LGHDT, YNNKEL (reference sequence). In nucleotides, the CDR3 is TGTGCCAGCAGCCAAGATACGTCCCTGGGCTACGAGCAGTACTTC. Residues: CASSQDTSLGYEQYF.

The chain links TRBV10-3 to TRBJ2-7; D possibly corresponds to TRBD1 (5 bases). The V end lost 0 bases, the J end lost 2 bases, and 11 bases lay between the germline ends. Germline V gives CDR1 ENHRY, CDR2 SYGVKD. The length of the CDR3 is 15 residues. The CDR3, as DNA: TGTGCCATCAGTGAGTCGCAGGGAACCCCCTACGAGCAGTACTTC. Translating it yields CAISESQGTPYEQYF.

This sequence joins TRBV4-1 and TRBJ1-4, with D perhaps matching TRBD1 (5 bases). This CDR3 is 16 amino acids long. V was cut by 0 bases and J by 4 bases, with 12 bases left in between. Germline lookup yields CDR1 MGHRA and CDR2 YSYEKL. The CDR3 sequence is CASSQEGEHRNEKLFF. The CDR3 nucleotides read TGCGCCAGCAGCCAAGAGGGGGAACATCGTAATGAAAAACTGTTTTTT.

The V gene is TRBV2, the J gene TRBJ2-1, with unresolved D. This CDR3 contains 12 residues. The germline V gene has CDR1 SNHLY and CDR2 FYNNEI. V lost 0 bases and J 7 bases, leaving 4 bases between the germline ends. CDR3 coding DNA: TGTGCCAGCAGTGAAGCCGCTAATGAGCAGTTCTTC. Protein: CASSEAANEQFF. Variable domain in full (rest from reference TRBV2 and TRBJ2-1): EPEVTQTPSHQVTQMGQEVILRCVPISNHLYFYWYRQILGQKVEFLVSFYNNEISEKSEIFDDQFSVERPDGSNFTLKIRSTKLEDSAMYFCASSEAANEQFFGPGTRLTVL.

This rearrangement joins TRBV6-5 to TRBJ2-7; 10 positions agree with TRBD2. The CDR3 totals 11 residues. V gave up 3 bases and J gave up 12 bases; unmatched junction bases: 2. CDR1 and CDR2 (germline): MNHEY, SVGAGI. The CDR3 coding sequence is TGTGCCAGCAGTTATAGCGGGAGGCTGTACTTC. Its translation: CASSYSGRLYF.

This clonotype was found once. CDR3 protein: CASSPSGGGRRAFF. The CDR3 nucleotides read TGTGCCAGCAGCCCGTCTGGAGGGGGCAGGAGAGCTTTCTTT. The V call is TRBV3-1, the J call TRBJ1-1; 7 nucleotides agree with TRBD1. Trimming cost V 4 bases and J 10 bases; bases outside gene matches: 12. Germline V gene sequence: CDR1 LGHDT, CDR2 YNNKEL (reference sequence). The CDR3 covers 14 residues.

V usage is TRBV28 and J usage is TRBJ2-1, with D perhaps TRBD2 (6 bases). Germline CDR1 and CDR2: MDHEN and SYDVKM. This CDR3 spans 14 amino acids. V dropped 10 bases and J dropped 10 bases, with 23 bases sitting between them. CDR3 in DNA: TGTGCCACCTCTCGTTCGACGGGACTTTGGGAGCAGTTCTTC. This sequence encodes CATSRSTGLWEQFF. Drawing the rest from reference TRBV28 and TRBJ2-1, the complete variable domain is DVKVTQSSRYLVKRTGEKVFLECVQDMDHENMFWYRQDPGLGLRLIYFSYDVKMKEKGDIPEGYSVSREKKERFSLILESASTNQTSMYLCATSRSTGLWEQFFGPGTRLTVL.

This clonotype has more than one count but fewer than ten. The CDR3 sequence: CASSLGPNYGYTF. The CDR3 region has the DNA TGTGCCAGCAGTTTAGGCCCTAACTATGGCTACACCTTC. This chain links TRBV12-3 or TRBV12-4 with TRBJ1-2; no definite D call. This CDR3 is built from 13 residues. V was clipped by 1 base and J by 0 bases, with 3 bases between them.

This rearrangement joins TRBV7-9 to TRBJ1-4; 10 bases are a match to TRBD1. Germline trimming cut 5 bases from V and 7 bases from J; bases unmatched to any gene: 7. This CDR3 is built from 15 residues. The germline CDR1 and CDR2 sequences are SEHNR and FQNEAQ (reference sequence). The CDR3 DNA reads as TGTGCCAGCAGCCAGACAGGGGGCCGTGGTGAAAAACTGTTTTTT. Protein product: CASSQTGGRGEKLFF.

The chain has TRBV9 and TRBJ2-7, with D tentatively TRBD2 (5 bases). V gave up 0 bases and J gave up 3 bases, with 7 bases separating them. This CDR3 spans 13 amino acids. The germline V gene encodes CDR1 SGDLS and CDR2 YYNGEE. The CDR3 protein is CASSVGSDYEQYF. The CDR3 coding sequence is TGTGCCAGCAGCGTAGGTAGCGACTACGAGCAGTACTTC.

This clonotype was picked up many times. The J gene is TRBJ2-3, the V gene TRBV7-6; no clear D. Germline V gives CDR1 SGHVS, CDR2 FNYEAQ. The ends were cut back, 5 bases at V and 0 bases at J, with 9 bases in the middle. This CDR3 region has 14 residues. The CDR3 loop reads CASSPQTSTDTQYF. The CDR3 nucleotides are TGTGCCAGCAGCCCCCAGACTAGCACAGATACGCAGTATTTT.

A few counts support this clonotype. The chain carries TRBV3-1 and TRBJ1-3; D ambiguous. The germline V gene encodes CDR1 LGHDT and CDR2 YNNKEL (reference sequence). V lost 2 bases and J lost 4, with 9 bases in between. CDR3 length equals 14 residues. CDR3 sequence reads: CASSQHTIGNTIYF. Here the CDR3 DNA reads TGTGCCAGCAGCCAACACACAATCGGAAACACCATATATTTT.

The table lists this clonotype with a few counts. The chain joins TRBV12-3 or TRBV12-4 to TRBJ1-2; TRBD1 is a possible D gene (6 bases). This CDR3 has 13 residues. Trimming shortened V by 6 bases and J by 5 bases, and 13 bases separated the two germline ends. The CDR3 loop is CASSRDTHYGYTF. The CDR3 nucleotides are TGTGCCAGCAGCCGGGACACCCATTATGGCTACACCTTC.

This rearrangement joins TRBV20-1 to TRBJ1-3; a weak D match, TRBD1 (5 bases). CDR1 is DFQATT, CDR2 SNEGSKA, per germline (reference sequence). The germline V and J ends were trimmed by 5 bases and 0 bases, with 11 bases remaining between them. This CDR3 has 14 residues. The CDR3 protein is CSASPDNSGNTIYF. The CDR3 DNA sequence: TGCAGTGCTTCTCCGGACAACTCTGGAAACACCATATATTTT.

The V and J genes are TRBV11-1 and TRBJ1-4; TRBD1 is a possible D gene (6 bases). The CDR3 covers 14 residues. The V gene's germline CDR1 is SGHAT and CDR2 FQDESV (reference sequence). Deletions cut 5 bases from V and 8 bases from J, with 15 bases between. DNA of the CDR3: TGTGCCAGCAGCCCCGGGTGGGGGGCCGAAAAACTGTTTTTT. Protein product: CASSPGWGAEKLFF.